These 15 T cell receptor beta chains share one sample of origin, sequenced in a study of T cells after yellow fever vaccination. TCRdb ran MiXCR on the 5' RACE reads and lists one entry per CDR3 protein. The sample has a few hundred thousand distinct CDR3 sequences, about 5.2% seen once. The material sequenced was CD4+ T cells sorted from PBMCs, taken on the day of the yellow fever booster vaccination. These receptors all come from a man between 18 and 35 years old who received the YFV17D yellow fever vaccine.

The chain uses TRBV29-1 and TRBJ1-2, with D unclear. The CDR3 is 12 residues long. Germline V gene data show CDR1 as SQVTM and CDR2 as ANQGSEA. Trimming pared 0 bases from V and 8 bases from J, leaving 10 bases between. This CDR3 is CSVEEGAGGYTF. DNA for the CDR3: TGCAGCGTTGAAGAGGGAGCTGGGGGCTACACCTTC.

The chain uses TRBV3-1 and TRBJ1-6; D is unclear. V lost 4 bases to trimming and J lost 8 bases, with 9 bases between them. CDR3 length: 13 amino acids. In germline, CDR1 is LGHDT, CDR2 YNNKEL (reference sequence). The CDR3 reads CASSPHAYSPLHF. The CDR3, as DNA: TGTGCCAGCAGCCCTCACGCCTATTCACCCCTCCACTTT.

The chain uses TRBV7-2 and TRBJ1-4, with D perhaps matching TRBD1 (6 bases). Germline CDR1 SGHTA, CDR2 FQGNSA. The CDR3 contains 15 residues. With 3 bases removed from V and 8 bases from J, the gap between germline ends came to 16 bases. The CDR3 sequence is CASSFSGTLREKLFF. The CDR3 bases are TGTGCCAGCAGCTTTTCCGGGACATTAAGGGAAAAACTGTTTTTT. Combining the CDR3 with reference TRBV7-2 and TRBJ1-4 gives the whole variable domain GAGVSQSPSNKVTEKGKDVELRCDPISGHTALYWYRQSLGQGLEFLIYFQGNSAPDKSGLPSDRFSAERTGGSVSTLTIQRTQQEDSAVYLCASSFSGTLREKLFFGSGTQLSVL.

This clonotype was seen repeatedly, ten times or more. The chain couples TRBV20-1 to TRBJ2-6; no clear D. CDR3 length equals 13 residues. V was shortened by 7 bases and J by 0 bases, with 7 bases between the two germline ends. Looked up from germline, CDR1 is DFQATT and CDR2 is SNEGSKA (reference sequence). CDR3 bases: TGCAGTGGCATGTCCTCTGGGGCCAACGTCCTGACTTTC. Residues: CSGMSSGANVLTF.

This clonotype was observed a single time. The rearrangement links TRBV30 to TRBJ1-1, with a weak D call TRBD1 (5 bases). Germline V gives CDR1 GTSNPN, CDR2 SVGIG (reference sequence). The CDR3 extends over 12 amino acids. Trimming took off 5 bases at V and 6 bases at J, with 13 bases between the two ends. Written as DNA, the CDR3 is TGTGCCTGGCGGGGGGACGGGGCTGAAGCTTTCTTT. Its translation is CAWRGDGAEAFF.

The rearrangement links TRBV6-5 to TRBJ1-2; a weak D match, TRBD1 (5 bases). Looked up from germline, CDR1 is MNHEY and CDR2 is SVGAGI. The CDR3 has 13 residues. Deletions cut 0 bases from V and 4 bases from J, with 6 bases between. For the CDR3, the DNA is TGTGCCAGCAGTTACTCAGGGACCTATGGCTACACCTTC. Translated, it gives CASSYSGTYGYTF.

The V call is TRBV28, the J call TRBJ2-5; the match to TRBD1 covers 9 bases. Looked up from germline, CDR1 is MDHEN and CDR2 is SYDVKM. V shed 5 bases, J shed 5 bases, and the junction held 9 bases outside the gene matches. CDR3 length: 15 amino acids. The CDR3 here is CASSAPGQGAETQYF. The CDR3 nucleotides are TGTGCCAGCAGTGCACCGGGACAGGGTGCTGAGACCCAGTACTTC. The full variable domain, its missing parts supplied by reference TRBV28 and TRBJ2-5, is DVKVTQSSRYLVKRTGEKVFLECVQDMDHENMFWYRQDPGLGLRLIYFSYDVKMKEKGDIPEGYSVSREKKERFSLILESASTNQTSMYLCASSAPGQGAETQYFGPGTRLLVL.

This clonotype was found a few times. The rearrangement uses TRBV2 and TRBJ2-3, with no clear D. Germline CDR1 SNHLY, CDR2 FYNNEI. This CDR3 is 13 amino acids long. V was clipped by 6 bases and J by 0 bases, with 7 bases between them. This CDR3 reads CASRILSTDTQYF. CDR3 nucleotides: TGTGCCAGCAGGATTCTGAGCACAGATACGCAGTATTTT. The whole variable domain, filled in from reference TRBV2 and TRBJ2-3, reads EPEVTQTPSHQVTQMGQEVILRCVPISNHLYFYWYRQILGQKVEFLVSFYNNEISEKSEIFDDQFSVERPDGSNFTLKIRSTKLEDSAMYFCASRILSTDTQYFGPGTRLTVL.

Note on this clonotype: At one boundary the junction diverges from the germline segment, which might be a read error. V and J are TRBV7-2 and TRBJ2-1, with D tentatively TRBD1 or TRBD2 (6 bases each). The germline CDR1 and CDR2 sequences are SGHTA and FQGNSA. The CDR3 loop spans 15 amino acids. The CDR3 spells CASSHNKGGEDGVVF. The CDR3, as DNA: TGTGCCAGCAGCCATAATAAGGGGGGAGAGGACGGCGTAGTCTTC.

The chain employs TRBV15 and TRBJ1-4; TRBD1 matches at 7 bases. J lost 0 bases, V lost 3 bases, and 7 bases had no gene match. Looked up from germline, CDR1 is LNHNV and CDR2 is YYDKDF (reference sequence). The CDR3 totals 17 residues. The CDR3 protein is CATSSQYRGATNEKLFF. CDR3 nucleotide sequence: TGTGCCACCAGCAGTCAATACAGGGGCGCAACTAATGAAAAACTGTTTTTT.

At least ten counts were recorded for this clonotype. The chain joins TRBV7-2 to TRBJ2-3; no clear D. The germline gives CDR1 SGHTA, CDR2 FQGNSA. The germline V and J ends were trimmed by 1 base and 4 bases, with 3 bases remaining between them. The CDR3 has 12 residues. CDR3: CASSLDSDTQYF. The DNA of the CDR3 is TGTGCCAGCAGCTTAGATTCAGATACGCAGTATTTT.

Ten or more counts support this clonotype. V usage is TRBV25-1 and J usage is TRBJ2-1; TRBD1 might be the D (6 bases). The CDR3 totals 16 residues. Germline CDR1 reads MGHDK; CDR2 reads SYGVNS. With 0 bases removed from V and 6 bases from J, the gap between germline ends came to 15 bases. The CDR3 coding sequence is TGTGCCAGCAGTGAATATCGGACAGCCGCCTCCAATGAGCAGTTCTTC. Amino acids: CASSEYRTAASNEQFF.

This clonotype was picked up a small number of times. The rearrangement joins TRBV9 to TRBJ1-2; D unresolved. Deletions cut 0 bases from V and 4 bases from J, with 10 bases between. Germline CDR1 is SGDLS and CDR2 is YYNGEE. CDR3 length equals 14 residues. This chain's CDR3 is CASSVDSLFYGYTF. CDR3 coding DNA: TGTGCCAGCAGCGTAGACAGCCTATTCTATGGCTACACCTTC.

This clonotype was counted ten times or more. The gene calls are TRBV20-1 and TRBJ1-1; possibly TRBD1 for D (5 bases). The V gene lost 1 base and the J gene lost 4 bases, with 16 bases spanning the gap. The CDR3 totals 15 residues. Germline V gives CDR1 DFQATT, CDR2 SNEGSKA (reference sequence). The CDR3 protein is CSARVGGGVSTEAFF. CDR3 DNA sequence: TGCAGTGCTAGAGTAGGTGGGGGGGTGAGCACTGAAGCTTTCTTT.

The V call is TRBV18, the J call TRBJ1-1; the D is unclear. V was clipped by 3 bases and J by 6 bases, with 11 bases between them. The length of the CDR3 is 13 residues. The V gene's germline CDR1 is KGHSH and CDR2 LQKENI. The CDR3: CASSPQPRAEAFF. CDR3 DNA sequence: TGTGCCAGCTCACCTCAACCACGGGCTGAAGCTTTCTTT.